The 6 T cell receptor beta chains given below trace back to one sample, sequenced in a study of control samples from healthy donors and cancer patients. The data were produced by immunoSEQ multiplex PCR, yet TCRdb's version contains in-frame clones alone and is incomplete. Of roughly 92,000 clones listed, around 83% are singletons. Sequencing input: blood. The receptor set was obtained from a woman aged 45-59 years in good health.

This chain joins TRBV7-9 and TRBJ2-1, with 9 bases matching TRBD1. J lost 4 bases, V lost 6 bases, and 10 bases had no gene match. There are 16 residues in the CDR3. The V gene's germline CDR1 is SEHNR and CDR2 FQNEAQ (reference sequence). The CDR3 protein is CASRRGAGQGYNEQFF. The CDR3 DNA is TGTGCCAGCAGACGGGGGGCGGGACAGGGATACAATGAGCAGTTCTTC.

This clone is a singleton in its sample. The chain recombines TRBV20-1 with TRBJ2-4, with 8 bases aligning to TRBD1. Germline V gene data show CDR1 as DFQATT and CDR2 as SNEGSKA (reference sequence). Unmatched junction bases numbered 9, after V lost 3 bases and J lost 8 bases. CDR3 length: 14 amino acids. The CDR3 is CSASDSGGADIQYF. The CDR3 DNA reads TGCAGTGCTAGTGATTCAGGGGGCGCGGACATTCAGTACTTC.

The chain has TRBV3-1 (or the pseudogene TRBV3-2) and TRBJ1-6; 11 nucleotides agree with TRBD1. The trim removed 4 bases at V and 9 bases at J, leaving 8 bases unmatched. The CDR3 loop spans 16 amino acids. Germline V gene sequence: CDR1 LGHDT, CDR2 YNNKEL (reference sequence). The CDR3 sequence: CASSPGMDRGLSPLHF. The CDR3 bases are TGTGCCAGCAGCCCAGGGATGGACAGGGGGCTTTCACCCCTCCACTTT.

The rearrangement joins TRBV7-9 to TRBJ2-2, with D unresolved. V lost 3 bases, J lost 1 base, and 9 bases lay in between. The length of the CDR3 is 15 residues. From germline, CDR1 is SEHNR and CDR2 FQNEAQ (reference sequence). CDR3 loop: CASSLGQVNTGELFF. The DNA for the CDR3 is TGTGCCAGCAGCTTGGGTCAGGTGAACACCGGGGAGCTGTTTTTT.

The V and J genes are TRBV11-1 and TRBJ1-1; D is perhaps TRBD1 (5 bases). Germline loops: CDR1 SGHAT, CDR2 FQDESV (reference sequence). Trimming took 1 base from V and 0 from J, leaving 12 bases between them. This CDR3 has 16 amino acids. The CDR3, as DNA: TGTGCCAGCAGCTTAGGGCAGGGTGGGTTGAACACTGAAGCTTTCTTT. Protein: CASSLGQGGLNTEAFF.

The chain uses TRBV28 and TRBJ2-7; TRBD1 or TRBD2 may be the D gene (7 bases each). Germline CDR1 and CDR2: MDHEN and SYDVKM. V shed 6 bases and J shed 0 bases, with 18 bases lying between them. There are 16 residues in the CDR3. The CDR3 sequence: CASSPLGGGSSYEQYF. In DNA, the CDR3 is TGTGCCAGCAGCCCCTTAGGGGGCGGGAGCTCCTACGAGCAGTACTTC.